This T cell receptor beta chain was captured by sequencing in a study of spatial heterogeneity in lung cancer. In the study overall: Alpha-chain sequences were detected in numbers that were consistently lower than beta-chain sequences. Raw sequencing reads included, on average, more than 9.5 appearances of each unique TCR and UMI combination.

This clonotype appeared many times. Sequence at one end of the junction differs from germline and may be a read error. This CDR3 is built from 11 residues. The germline V gene encodes CDR1 SGHRS and CDR2 YFSETQ. Time point of the sample: sample taken at primary tumor resection. The donors were approximately 70 patients with non-small cell lung cancer that was early-stage and untreated. Each molecule of TCR cDNA was tagged with one unique molecular identifier. A single record per CDR3 protein comes from TCRdb applying MiXCR to the 5' RACE reads. The table has 39,000 or so distinct CDR3 sequences, 6.5% to 9.5% seen once.

The specimen was PBMCs, collected at surgery. The sequence was obtained from a male donor with early-stage non-small cell lung cancer. This chain joins TRBV5-1 and TRBJ2-5; D uncertain. The DNA of the CDR3 is TGCGCCAGCATCTTGAAAGAGACCCAGTACTTC. Amino acid sequence: CASILKETQYF.